Listed below are T cell receptor beta chains from one sample, sequenced in a study of blood T cell repertoires in COVID-19. Assay: immunoSEQ multiplex PCR; the TCRdb copy retains only in-frame clones and omits some. The sample yields 200,000 or so clones, about four fifths seen once. Material for sequencing was peripheral blood. The receptors originated from a woman of 80 years or more with COVID-19, enrolled during active disease. Each CDR3 is given with its conserved first and last residue. The D gene is left open where the match is weak. A row's size may be missing; if present it is once, few, many or a size class.

>TRBV11-2|-|TRBJ2-7|TRBD2
CASSLVLAGEQYF
TGTGCCAGCAGCTTAGTCTTAGCGGGGGAGCAGTACTTC
>TRBV9|-|TRBJ2-5|-
CASSVGGTQETQYF
TGTGCCAGCAGCGTGGGCGGGACCCAAGAGACCCAGTACTTC
>TRBV3-1/TRBV3-2|few|TRBJ2-7|TRBD2
CASSQTRCGGRSSYEQYF
TGTGCCAGCAGCCAAACCCGGTGCGGGGGGCGGAGCTCCTACGAGCAGTACTTC
>TRBV4-1|-|TRBJ2-1|TRBD2
CASSQRLAGVYEQFF
TGCGCCAGCAGCCAACGACTAGCGGGAGTTTATGAGCAGTTCTTC
>TRBV6-5|-|TRBJ1-5|TRBD1
CASRDRVSNQPQHF
TGTGCCAGCAGGGACAGGGTTAGCAATCAGCCCCAGCATTTT
>TRBV4-2|-|TRBJ1-4|-
CASSPTGFGEKLFF
TGTGCCAGCAGCCCCACAGGGTTCGGTGAAAAACTGTTTTTT
>TRBV3-1/TRBV3-2|-|TRBJ1-2|TRBD1
CASSRGQVGYTF
TGTGCCAGCAGCCGCGGACAGGTTGGCTACACCTTC
>TRBV5-4|-|TRBJ2-7|TRBD2
CASSLGWEGYEQYF
TGTGCCAGCAGCTTGGGGTGGGAGGGCTACGAGCAGTACTTC
>TRBV19|-|TRBJ1-6|TRBD1
CASSQGAQMSSYNSPLHF
TGTGCCAGTTCACAGGGGGCCCAAATGAGCTCCTATAATTCACCCCTCCACTTT
>TRBV27|few|TRBJ2-7|TRBD1
CASSLDRVGEQYF
TGTGCCAGCAGTTTGGACAGGGTTGGCGAGCAGTACTTC
>TRBV9|-|TRBJ1-4|-
CASSTGGLAEKLFF
TGTGCCAGCAGCACAGGAGGGCTTGCCGAAAAACTGTTTTTT
>TRBV7-3|-|TRBJ2-5|-
CASSFLPRETQYF
TGTGCCAGCAGCTTCCTCCCCCGGGAGACCCAGTACTTC
>TRBV9|-|TRBJ2-1|-
CASSVVALSSYNEQFF
TGTGCCAGCAGCGTAGTTGCGCTGAGCTCCTACAATGAGCAGTTCTTC
>TRBV5-8|-|TRBJ2-2|TRBD1
CASSLDRGTSGELFF
TGTGCCAGCAGCTTGGACAGGGGGACGTCCGGGGAGCTGTTTTTT
>TRBV5-5|-|TRBJ1-4|-
CASSLTPSFSEKLFF
TGTGCCAGCAGCTTGACTCCATCGTTTAGTGAAAAACTGTTTTTT
>TRBV19|-|TRBJ2-4|-
CASSFFGGDIQYF
TGTGCCAGTAGTTTCTTCGGAGGGGACATTCAGTACTTC
>TRBV19|-|TRBJ2-5|TRBD1
CASSISRGTGGGETQYF
TGTGCCAGTAGTATTTCAAGAGGGACAGGGGGCGGGGAGACCCAGTACTTC